This TCR beta chain was sequenced for a study of early T cells in non-severe SARS-CoV-2 infection. Study-wide context: Sequencing targeted bulk RNA from unsorted whole blood, leaving chains unpaired. Notes on the study in general: Lookups in VDJdb leaned toward anti-spike CD8 responses and missed private and CD4 specificities.

Unique molecular identifiers (one per individual cDNA molecule) were attached. Each CDR3 protein is one row after TCRdb ran MiXCR on the 5' RACE reads. Here the sample spans 95,000 to 120,000 distinct CDR3 sequences, 9% to 13% being singletons. This clonotype was seen repeatedly, ten times or more. What it recognizes is unknown. The CDR3 consists of 17 residues. The germline gives CDR1 SGHVS, CDR2 FQNEAQ. V trimming: 7 bases; J trimming: 4 bases; junction bases outside the gene matches: 17. The chain is built from TRBV7-8 and TRBJ2-3; 7 bases agree with TRBD2. The specimen sequenced was whole blood. The sequence derives from an adult who was a healthcare worker with PCR-confirmed SARS-CoV-2 infection or an uninfected control (not recorded which). CDR3 in amino acids: CASTLTPRGWVADTQYF. The CDR3 DNA follows: TGTGCCAGCACCCTAACCCCGCGGGGGTGGGTAGCAGATACGCAGTATTTT.